This T cell receptor (beta chain) was found in a study of blood T cells in healthy people across ages. The study, taken as a whole, reports: Age showed a roughly linear inverse relationship with TCR beta diversity per million T cells.

The germline V gene encodes CDR1 SQVTM and CDR2 ANQGSEA. The CDR3 consists of 17 residues. V shed 4 bases, J shed 0 bases, and the junction held 12 bases outside the gene matches. About this clonotype: Its antigen is unknown.

A J-beta primer mix and a sample-barcoded 5' primer were used in a second PCR of about 7 to 12 cycles. TCRdb used MiXCR to reprocess the 5' RACE reads, holding one entry per CDR3 protein. This table holds 920,000 or so distinct CDR3 sequences, 35% to 50% found once. The sequence derives from a woman aged 55-70 years in good health. This sequence joins TRBV29-1 and TRBJ2-5; 9 nucleotides agree with TRBD1. Sequenced input: blood. CDR3: CSVVGTGTGGNQETQYF. CDR3 sequence (DNA): TGCAGCGTTGTGGGGACAGGGACTGGCGGGAACCAAGAGACCCAGTACTTC.